This T cell receptor (beta chain) was retrieved from a study of shared clonotypes between healthy human individuals. Study as a whole: Two women and three men aged 18 to 49 made up the donors. CD4 naive and memory got three plates each, CD8 naive two, CD8 memory one.

This CDR3 contains 14 residues. Trimming took 4 bases from V and 3 from J, leaving 10 bases between them. Germline V gene data show CDR1 as PRHDT and CDR2 as FYEKMQ (reference sequence). Of note for this clone: Its cognate antigen is unknown.

This table comes from immunoSEQ multiplex PCR, and its TCRdb copy is limited to in-frame clones, with some not included. The sample lists about 2 million clones, about 95% occurring once. Positive CCR7 selection of CD45RO-negative cells yielded the naive CD8 cells, and terminally differentiated effector memory CD45RA+ cells were excluded. Study-wide results and limits: The study's rarefaction showed incomplete sorted-subset sequencing despite large depth. Collection of samples was limited to blood; tissue repertoires likely differ.

The receptor was isolated from a man aged 18 to 29 in good health. The sequencing input was naive CD8+ T cells sorted from blood. This chain connects TRBV13 to TRBJ1-5; possibly TRBD1 for D (6 bases). The CDR3 loop reads CASSSGGFNQPQHF. CDR3 nucleotides: TGTGCCAGCAGCTCCGGGGGCTTCAATCAGCCCCAGCATTTT. Full variable domain (rest looked up from reference TRBV13 and TRBJ1-5): AAGVIQSPRHLIKEKRETATLKCYPIPRHDTVYWYQQGPGQDPQFLISFYEKMQSDKGSIPDRFSAQQFSDYHSELNMSSLELGDSALYFCASSSGGFNQPQHFGDGTRLSIL.